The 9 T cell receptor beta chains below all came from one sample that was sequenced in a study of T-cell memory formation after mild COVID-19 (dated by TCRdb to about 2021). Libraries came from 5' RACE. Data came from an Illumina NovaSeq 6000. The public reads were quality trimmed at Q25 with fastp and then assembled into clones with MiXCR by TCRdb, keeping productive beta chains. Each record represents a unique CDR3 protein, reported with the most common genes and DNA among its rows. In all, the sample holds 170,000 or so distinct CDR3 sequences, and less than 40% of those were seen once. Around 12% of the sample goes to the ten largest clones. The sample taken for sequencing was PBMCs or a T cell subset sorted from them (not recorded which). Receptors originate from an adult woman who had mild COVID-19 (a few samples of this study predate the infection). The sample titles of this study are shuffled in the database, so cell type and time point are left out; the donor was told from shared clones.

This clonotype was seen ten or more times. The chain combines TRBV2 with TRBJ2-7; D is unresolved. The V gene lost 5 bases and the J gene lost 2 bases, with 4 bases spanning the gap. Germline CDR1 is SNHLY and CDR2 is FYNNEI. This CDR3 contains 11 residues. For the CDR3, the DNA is TGTGCCAGCAGTTGGGCCTACGAGCAGTACTTC. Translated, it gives CASSWAYEQYF.

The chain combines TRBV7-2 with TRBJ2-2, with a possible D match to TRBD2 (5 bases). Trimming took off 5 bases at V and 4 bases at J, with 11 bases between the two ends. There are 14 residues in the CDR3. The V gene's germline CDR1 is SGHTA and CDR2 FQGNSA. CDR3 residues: CASSPRGSTGELFF. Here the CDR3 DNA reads TGTGCCAGCAGCCCACGTGGGAGCACCGGGGAGCTGTTTTTT. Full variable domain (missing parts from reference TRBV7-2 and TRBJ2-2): GAGVSQSPSNKVTEKGKDVELRCDPISGHTALYWYRQSLGQGLEFLIYFQGNSAPDKSGLPSDRFSAERTGGSVSTLTIQRTQQEDSAVYLCASSPRGSTGELFFGEGSRLTVL.

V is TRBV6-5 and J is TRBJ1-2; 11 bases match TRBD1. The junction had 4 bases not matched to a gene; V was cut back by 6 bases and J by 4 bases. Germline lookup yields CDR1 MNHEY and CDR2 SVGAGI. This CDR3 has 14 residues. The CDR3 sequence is CASRRTGGPYGYTF. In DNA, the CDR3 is TGTGCCAGCAGACGGACAGGGGGCCCCTATGGCTACACCTTC.

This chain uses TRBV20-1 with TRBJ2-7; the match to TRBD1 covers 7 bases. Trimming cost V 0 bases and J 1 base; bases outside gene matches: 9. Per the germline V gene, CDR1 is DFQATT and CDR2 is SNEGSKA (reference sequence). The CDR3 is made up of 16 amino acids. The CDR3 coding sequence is TGCAGTGCTAGAGATCCCGCCCGACAGGGTTCCTACGAGCAGTACTTC. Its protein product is CSARDPARQGSYEQYF.

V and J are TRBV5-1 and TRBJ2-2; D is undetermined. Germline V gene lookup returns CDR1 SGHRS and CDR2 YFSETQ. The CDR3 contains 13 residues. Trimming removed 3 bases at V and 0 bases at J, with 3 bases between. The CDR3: CASSYSNTGELFF. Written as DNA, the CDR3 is TGCGCCAGCAGCTACTCGAACACCGGGGAGCTGTTTTTT.

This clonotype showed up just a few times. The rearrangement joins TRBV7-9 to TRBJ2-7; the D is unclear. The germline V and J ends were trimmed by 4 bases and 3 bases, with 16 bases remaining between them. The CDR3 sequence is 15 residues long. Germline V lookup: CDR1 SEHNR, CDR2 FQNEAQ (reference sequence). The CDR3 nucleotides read TGTGCCAGCAGCTCGATCGCCCAAACGCACTACGAGCAGTACTTC. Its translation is CASSSIAQTHYEQYF.

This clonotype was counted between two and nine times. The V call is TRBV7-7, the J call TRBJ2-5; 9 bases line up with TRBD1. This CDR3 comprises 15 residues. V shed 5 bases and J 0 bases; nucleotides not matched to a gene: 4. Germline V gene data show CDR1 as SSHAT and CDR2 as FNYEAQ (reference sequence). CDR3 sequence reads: CASSLGTGYQETQYF. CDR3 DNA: TGTGCCAGCAGCCTCGGGACAGGGTACCAAGAGACCCAGTACTTC.

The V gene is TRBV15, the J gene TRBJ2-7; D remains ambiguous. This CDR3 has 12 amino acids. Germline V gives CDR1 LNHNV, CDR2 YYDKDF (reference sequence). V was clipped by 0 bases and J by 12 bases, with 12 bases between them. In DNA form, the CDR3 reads TGTGCCACCAGCAGAGATGGCGGCTCCTCGTACTTC. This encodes CATSRDGGSSYF.

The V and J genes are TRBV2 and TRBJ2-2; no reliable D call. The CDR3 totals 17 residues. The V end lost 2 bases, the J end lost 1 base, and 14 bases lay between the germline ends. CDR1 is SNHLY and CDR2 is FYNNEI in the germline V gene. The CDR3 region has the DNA TGTGCCAGCAGTGAACCGTTGGCCGAACTGAACACCGGGGAGCTGTTTTTT. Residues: CASSEPLAELNTGELFF.